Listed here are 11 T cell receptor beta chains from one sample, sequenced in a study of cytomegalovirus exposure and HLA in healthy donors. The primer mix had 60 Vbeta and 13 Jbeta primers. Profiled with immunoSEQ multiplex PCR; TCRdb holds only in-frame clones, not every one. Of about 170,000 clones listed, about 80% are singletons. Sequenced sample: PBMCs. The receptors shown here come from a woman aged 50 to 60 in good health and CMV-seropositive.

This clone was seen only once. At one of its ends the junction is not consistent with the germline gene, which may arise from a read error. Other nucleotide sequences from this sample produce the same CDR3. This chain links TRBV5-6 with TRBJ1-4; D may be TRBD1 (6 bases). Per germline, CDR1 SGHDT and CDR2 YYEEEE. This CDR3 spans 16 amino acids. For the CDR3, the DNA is TGTGCTAGCAGCTGGATGGGTAGGGGGTTTGATGAAAAACTGTTTTTT. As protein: CASSWMGRGFDEKLFF.

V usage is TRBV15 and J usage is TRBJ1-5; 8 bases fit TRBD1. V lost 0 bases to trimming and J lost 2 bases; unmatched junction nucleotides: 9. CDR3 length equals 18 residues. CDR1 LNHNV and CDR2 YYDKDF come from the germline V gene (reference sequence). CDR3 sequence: CATSRDRQGFNGNQPQHF. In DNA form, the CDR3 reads TGTGCCACCAGCAGAGACCGACAGGGGTTTAACGGCAATCAGCCCCAGCATTTT.

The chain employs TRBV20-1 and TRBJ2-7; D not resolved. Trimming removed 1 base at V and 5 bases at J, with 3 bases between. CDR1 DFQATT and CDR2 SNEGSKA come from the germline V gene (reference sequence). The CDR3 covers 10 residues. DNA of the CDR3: TGCAGTGCTAGAGCGGACGAGCAGTACTTC. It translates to CSARADEQYF.

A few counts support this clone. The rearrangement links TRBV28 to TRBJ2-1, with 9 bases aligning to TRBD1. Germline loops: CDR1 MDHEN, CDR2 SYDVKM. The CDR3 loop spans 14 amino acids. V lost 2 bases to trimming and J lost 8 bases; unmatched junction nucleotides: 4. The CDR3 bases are TGTGCCAGCAGTTTACCGGACAGGGGACATGAGCAGTTCTTC. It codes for CASSLPDRGHEQFF.

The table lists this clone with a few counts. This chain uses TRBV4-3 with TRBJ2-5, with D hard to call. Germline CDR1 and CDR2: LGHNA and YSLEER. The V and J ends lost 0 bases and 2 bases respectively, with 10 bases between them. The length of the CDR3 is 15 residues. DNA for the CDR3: TGCGCCAGCAGCCAAGATCTTTACAGTCAAGAGACCCAGTACTTC. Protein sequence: CASSQDLYSQETQYF.

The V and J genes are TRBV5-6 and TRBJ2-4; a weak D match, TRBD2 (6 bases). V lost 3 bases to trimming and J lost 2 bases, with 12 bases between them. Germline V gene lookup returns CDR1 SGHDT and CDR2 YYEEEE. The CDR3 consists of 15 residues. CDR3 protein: CASSWRGRSKNIQYF. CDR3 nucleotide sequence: TGTGCCAGCAGCTGGAGGGGACGTTCCAAAAACATTCAGTACTTC.

The chain's CDR3 is CASSPNIAPTGTQYF. In DNA, the CDR3 is TGTGCCAGCAGCCCTAATATCGCCCCCACAGGGACCCAGTACTTC. The V gene is TRBV7-9, the J gene TRBJ2-5, with D perhaps TRBD1 (5 bases). Germline CDR1 reads SEHNR; CDR2 reads FQNEAQ (reference sequence). V lost 5 bases to trimming and J lost 7 bases, with 20 bases between them. The CDR3 has 15 amino acids.

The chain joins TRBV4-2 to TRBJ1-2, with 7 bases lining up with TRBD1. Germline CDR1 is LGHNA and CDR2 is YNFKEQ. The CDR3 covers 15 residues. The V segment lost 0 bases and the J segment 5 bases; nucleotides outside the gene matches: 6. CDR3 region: CASSQERQGLYGYTF. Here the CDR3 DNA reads TGTGCCAGCAGCCAAGAAAGACAGGGCCTTTATGGCTACACCTTC.

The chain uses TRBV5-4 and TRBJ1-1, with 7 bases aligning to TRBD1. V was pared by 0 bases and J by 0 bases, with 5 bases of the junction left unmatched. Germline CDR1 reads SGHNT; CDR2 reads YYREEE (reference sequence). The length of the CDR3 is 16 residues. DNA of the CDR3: TGTGCCAGCAGCTTGGGGCAGGGGGACATGAACACTGAAGCTTTCTTT. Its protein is CASSLGQGDMNTEAFF.

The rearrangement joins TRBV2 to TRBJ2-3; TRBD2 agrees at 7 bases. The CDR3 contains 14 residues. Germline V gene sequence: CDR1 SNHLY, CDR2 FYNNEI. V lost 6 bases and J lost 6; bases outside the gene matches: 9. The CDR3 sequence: CASSGGSGIDTQYF. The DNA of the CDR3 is TGTGCCAGCAGCGGGGGGTCGGGCATTGATACGCAGTATTTT.

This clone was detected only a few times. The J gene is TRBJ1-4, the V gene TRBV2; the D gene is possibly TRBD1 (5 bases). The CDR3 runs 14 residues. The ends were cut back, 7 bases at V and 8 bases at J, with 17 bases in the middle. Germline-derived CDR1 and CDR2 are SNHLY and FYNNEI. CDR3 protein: CASTLRDWGEKLFF. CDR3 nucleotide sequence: TGTGCCAGCACCCTCCGGGACTGGGGGGAAAAACTGTTTTTT.